This is a list of T cell receptor beta chains from one sample in a study of cytomegalovirus exposure and HLA in healthy donors. Using immunoSEQ multiplex PCR, the repertoire was profiled, and TCRdb retains in-frame clones only, with some absent. The sample records some 200,000 clones, almost 70% being singletons. Sequenced: PBMCs. These receptors were collected from a man aged 40-49 years in good health and CMV-seropositive. CDR3s leave out the opening cysteine and the closing phenylalanine or tryptophan. Each record gives: V gene, J gene, CDR3 protein.

>TRBV19|TRBJ2-7
ASSPKTGAYEQY
>TRBV9|TRBJ1-2
ASSVPGYGYT
>TRBV19|TRBJ1-1
ASSIPWTAEAF
>TRBV5-1|TRBJ2-7
ASSATGGSYEQY
>TRBV5-1|TRBJ1-3
ASSFGGQSSGNTIY
>TRBV27|TRBJ2-3
ASSPGVLAGVADTQY
>TRBV7-2|TRBJ2-5
ASSFAGEETQY
>TRBV2|TRBJ2-1
ASSAVGGGAYNEQF
>TRBV15|TRBJ2-2
ATSRDLWDRGPPNTGELF
>TRBV7-6|TRBJ2-1
ASSDRDYNEQF
>TRBV19|TRBJ1-6
ASSIDRADNSPLH
>TRBV2|TRBJ1-2
ASKEGLGYT
>TRBV7-9|TRBJ1-2
AGLNIRGGYT
>TRBV5-1|TRBJ2-5
ASSLVLGEQETQY
>TRBV10-3|TRBJ2-3
ATTRGQGTLLNSDTQY
>TRBV7-2|TRBJ2-3
ASSLVSGDTDTQY
>TRBV11-2|TRBJ2-7
ASSLDRSRVDEQY
>TRBV28|TRBJ2-7
ASSARDRSYEQY
>TRBV7-8|TRBJ1-1
ASSLGAGMNTEAF
>TRBV5-1|TRBJ2-3
ASSSQRSTDTQY
>TRBV5-4|TRBJ1-4
ASSTGGNEKLF
>TRBV18|TRBJ2-5
ASSPLRQDQETQY
>TRBV6-5|TRBJ1-6
ASSRGQGVRSPLH
>TRBV5-1|TRBJ2-1
ASSWGLLNEQF